The source of this TCR beta chain is a study of cytomegalovirus exposure and HLA in healthy donors. Study conclusions and caveats: A missense DCLRE1C variant was associated with V- and J-gene trimming of TCR beta chains in a later analysis, and an independent cohort replicated the association. Published work reported that the classifier diagnosed cytomegalovirus status with high specificity and sensitivity. Investigators reported 150 to 200 TCR beta chains as tied to cytomegalovirus.

The CDR3 loop spans 15 amino acids. The germline V gene has CDR1 LNHNV and CDR2 YYDKDF (reference sequence). The V and J ends lost 5 bases and 9 bases, in that order; junction bases with no gene match: 13. This clone was observed a few times. No antigen is known for it. The primer mix had 60 Vbeta and 13 Jbeta primers. Some clones are missing from TCRdb's copy, which holds only in-frame ones; the method was immunoSEQ multiplex PCR. The sample consists of about 150,000 clones, 64% of them appearing once. The receptor's source is a woman aged 25 to 39 in good health and CMV-seropositive. The chain employs TRBV15 and TRBJ2-1; 7 nucleotides match TRBD2. The sequenced sample was PBMCs. CDR3 sequence: CATSAQGGRAREQFF. CDR3 in DNA: TGTGCCACCAGCGCCCAGGGAGGGAGGGCCCGTGAGCAGTTCTTC.